A single sample is the source of the 10 T cell receptor beta chains below, sequenced in a study of human T cells and chemical hapten exposure. TCRdb reprocessed the RACE reads with MiXCR, giving one entry per CDR3 protein. Among more than 300,000 distinct CDR3 sequences listed, approximately 5.1% were seen once. Sample time point: pre-sensitization, week 0. Noted treatment: therapeutic diphenylcyclopropenone sensitization with weekly scalp DPC. The sequencing here drew on whole blood, taken in connection with sensitization to the hapten diphenylcyclopropenone (DPC). These receptors all come from a woman in her 50s with alopecia areata. Some clones in this sample may be carry-over from other donors' samples.

This clonotype turned up a few times. V is TRBV20-1 and J is TRBJ1-5; D unresolved. Germline CDR1 reads DFQATT; CDR2 reads SNEGSKA (reference sequence). CDR3 size: 14 residues. V lost 2 bases, J lost 2 bases, and 10 bases lay in between. CDR3 bases: TGCAGTGCTAGACGCTGGGGAGGCAATCAGCCCCAGCATTTT. Translating it yields CSARRWGGNQPQHF.

The chain joins TRBV18 to TRBJ1-4; maybe TRBD1 (5 bases). Trimming left V 2 bases short and J 7 bases short, with 11 bases between. CDR3 length: 14 residues. Per the germline V gene, CDR1 is KGHSH and CDR2 is LQKENI. DNA of the CDR3: TGTGCCAGCTCACCATCGGGACGGGGTGAAAAACTGTTTTTT. It translates to CASSPSGRGEKLFF. Full variable domain (missing parts from reference TRBV18 and TRBJ1-4): NAGVMQNPRHLVRRRGQEARLRCSPMKGHSHVYWYRQLPEEGLKFMVYLQKENIIDESGMPKERFSAEFPKEGPSILRIQQVVRGDSAAYFCASSPSGRGEKLFFGSGTQLSVL.

V usage is TRBV19 and J usage is TRBJ1-5, with TRBD1 as a possible D gene (6 bases). Trimming cost V 0 bases and J 7 bases, with 10 bases left between them. The CDR3 consists of 14 residues. The germline V gene encodes CDR1 LNHDA and CDR2 SQIVND (reference sequence). DNA of the CDR3: TGTGCCAGTAGTATAGACAGGGGTACACAGCCCCAGCATTTT. Protein: CASSIDRGTQPQHF.

This clonotype was found many times. This sequence joins TRBV28 and TRBJ2-1; possibly TRBD2 for D (5 bases). Germline CDR1 reads MDHEN; CDR2 reads SYDVKM. V lost 7 bases and J lost 5, with 12 bases in between. The CDR3 is 13 amino acids. The CDR3 is CASTKLDDNEQFF. CDR3 sequence (DNA): TGTGCCAGCACCAAACTAGATGACAATGAGCAGTTCTTC. Full variable domain (remainder filled in from reference TRBV28 and TRBJ2-1): DVKVTQSSRYLVKRTGEKVFLECVQDMDHENMFWYRQDPGLGLRLIYFSYDVKMKEKGDIPEGYSVSREKKERFSLILESASTNQTSMYLCASTKLDDNEQFFGPGTRLTVL.

The genes are TRBV15 and TRBJ1-3; D gene ambiguous. The V gene lost 0 bases and the J gene lost 1 base, with 7 bases spanning the gap. The CDR3 runs to 15 residues. Per germline, CDR1 LNHNV and CDR2 YYDKDF (reference sequence). The CDR3 DNA reads as TGTGCCACCAGCAGAGATAGGGTGTCTGGAAACACCATATATTTT. This gives the protein CATSRDRVSGNTIYF.

This clonotype occurred many times. V is TRBV21-1 and J is TRBJ1-5; the table's TRBD1 call for D was not verified on the DNA. TRBV21-1 is assigned pseudogene status. This CDR3 contains 17 residues. The DNA of the CDR3 is TGTGCCAGCAGCAAAGTTTTAGGGGGTTGGTGCAATCAGCCCCAGCATTTT. Translation gives CASSKVLGGWCNQPQHF.

This chain links TRBV19 with TRBJ2-4, with D unclear. This CDR3 has 14 residues. Between the trimmed V and J ends, which lost 3 bases and 3 bases, there was a span of 9 bases. The germline V gene has CDR1 LNHDA and CDR2 SQIVND (reference sequence). CDR3: CASSIIGLKNIQYF. The CDR3 bases are TGTGCCAGTAGTATCATTGGCCTCAAAAACATTCAGTACTTC.

This clonotype was recorded at least ten times. The chain combines TRBV18 with TRBJ2-7, with D tentatively TRBD2 (5 bases). The CDR3 is made up of 16 amino acids. V was trimmed by 4 bases and J by 5 bases, leaving 21 bases between them. Germline V gene data show CDR1 as KGHSH and CDR2 as LQKENI. The DNA for the CDR3 is TGTGCCAGCTCACGCTCATCCCCCTCGGGGAACCACGAGCAGTACTTC. It is translated as CASSRSSPSGNHEQYF.

This clonotype was recorded at least ten times. This sequence joins TRBV27 and TRBJ1-1; D gene ambiguous. Germline values: CDR1 MNHEY, CDR2 SMNVEV (reference sequence). V lost 6 bases, J lost 4 bases, and 15 bases lay in between. There are 14 residues in the CDR3. CDR3 in DNA: TGTGCCAGCAGCCACCAGGCGGGAGTCACTGAAGCTTTCTTT. Residues: CASSHQAGVTEAFF.

This clonotype was counted only a few times. The chain links TRBV5-1 to TRBJ2-1; D ambiguous. The CDR3 contains 14 residues. V lost 2 bases to trimming and J lost 7 bases, with 13 bases between them. Germline V gene lookup returns CDR1 SGHRS and CDR2 YFSETQ. Written as DNA, the CDR3 is TGCGCCAGCAGCTTAACGGGCGCCTCGAATGAGCAGTTCTTC. Translation: CASSLTGASNEQFF. Combining the CDR3 with reference TRBV5-1 and TRBJ2-1 gives the whole variable domain KAGVTQTPRYLIKTRGQQVTLSCSPISGHRSVSWYQQTPGQGLQFLFEYFSETQRNKGNFPGRFSGRQFSNSRSEMNVSTLELGDSALYLCASSLTGASNEQFFGPGTRLTVL.